These 14 T cell receptor beta chains were sequenced from one sample in a study of radiation and T cells in renal cell carcinoma. Time point described: blood 2 weeks post-SBRT. Treatment described: 15 Gy SBRT to primary tumor, nephrectomy 4 weeks later. Clones were read by immunoSEQ multiplex PCR, and TCRdb kept only the in-frame ones, dropping some. The repertoire holds some 130,000 clones, with 80% to 90% as singletons. Here the sequenced sample was blood, taken from a patient whose treatment included radiotherapy and nephrectomy. The origin of the receptors is an older woman with renal cell carcinoma.

This sequence joins TRBV5-4 and TRBJ2-7; D remains ambiguous. Germline V CDR1 and CDR2: SGHNT, YYREEE (reference sequence). The V and J ends lost 0 bases and 3 bases respectively, with 10 bases between them. The CDR3 spans 14 residues. Written as DNA, the CDR3 is TGTGCCAGCAGCTTGGACATACAAATCTACGAGCAGTACTTC. This translates into CASSLDIQIYEQYF.

This chain uses TRBV2 with TRBJ1-2; no firm D call. The length of the CDR3 is 12 residues. Germline V gene sequence: CDR1 SNHLY, CDR2 FYNNEI. CDR3 DNA: TGTGCGGCGCAAGGGATTCGCTATGGCTACACCTTC. Its protein product is CAAQGIRYGYTF.

This chain joins TRBV27 and TRBJ1-2, with a tentative D call TRBD1 (6 bases). Germline V gives CDR1 MNHEY, CDR2 SMNVEV (reference sequence). With 2 bases removed from V and 8 bases from J, the gap between germline ends came to 18 bases. This CDR3 has 15 residues. The CDR3 protein is CASSLLPRGVRGYTF. Here the CDR3 DNA reads TGTGCCAGCAGTTTACTCCCAAGGGGGGTAAGGGGCTACACCTTC.

The chain recombines TRBV18 with TRBJ1-3, with unresolved D. The CDR3 has 14 amino acids. Trimming stripped 5 bases from V and 0 bases from J, with 8 bases between. CDR1 and CDR2 from the germline V gene are KGHSH and LQKENI. The CDR3 is CASSDSISGNTIYF. The CDR3 DNA reads TGTGCCAGCTCAGACTCCATCTCTGGAAACACCATATATTTT.

This clone showed up just once. The chain recombines TRBV4-2 with TRBJ2-1, with 9 bases lining up with TRBD2. The germline V gene has CDR1 LGHNA and CDR2 YNFKEQ. Trimming cost V 4 bases and J 2 bases; bases outside gene matches: 12. This CDR3 contains 18 residues. The CDR3 nucleotides are TGTGCCAGCAGCCTACATGGGTCTAGCGGGGAAGCCTACAATGAGCAGTTCTTC. This codes for CASSLHGSSGEAYNEQFF.

The chain recombines TRBV28 with TRBJ1-2; D gene ambiguous. V was trimmed by 6 bases and J by 7 bases, leaving 12 bases between them. The CDR3 runs 12 residues. The germline V gene has CDR1 MDHEN and CDR2 SYDVKM. CDR3 sequence reads: CASSYIKGGYTF. The CDR3 region has the DNA TGTGCCAGCAGCTACATAAAGGGTGGCTACACCTTC.

This clone occurred a few times. J is TRBJ1-2 and V is TRBV19, with TRBD1 matching 12 bases. Unmatched junction bases numbered 9, after V lost 2 bases and J lost 8 bases. This CDR3 is 16 amino acids long. Per germline, CDR1 LNHDA and CDR2 SQIVND (reference sequence). The CDR3 region has the DNA TGTGCCAGTAGTATACCGCCGGGACAGGGGGCCCGGGGCTACACCTTC. It is translated as CASSIPPGQGARGYTF.

The rearrangement uses TRBV28 and TRBJ2-1, with TRBD2 matching over 8 bases. Trimming took 5 bases from V and 9 from J; bases not matched to a gene: 15. CDR3 length: 16 residues. Germline loops: CDR1 MDHEN, CDR2 SYDVKM. The CDR3 bases are TGTGCCAGCAGTCCATGGGGGACTAGGGACGACCGTGAGCAGTTCTTC. It encodes CASSPWGTRDDREQFF.

This clone was counted a single time. This chain connects TRBV27 to TRBJ2-7; the match to TRBD1 covers 8 bases. The CDR3 consists of 13 residues. The V segment lost 3 bases and the J segment 7 bases; nucleotides outside the gene matches: 5. Germline V lookup: CDR1 MNHEY, CDR2 SMNVEV (reference sequence). The CDR3 DNA reads TGTGCCAGCAGTTTCGGACAGGGTTTTGAGCAGTACTTC. This translates into CASSFGQGFEQYF.

On this clone: At the DNA level, this CDR3 is encoded by other sequences in the same sample as well. The CDR3 coding sequence is TGTGCCAGCAGCCAGGACGGATATACGCAGTATTTT. It translates to CASSQDGYTQYF. The J gene is TRBJ2-3, the V gene TRBV4-2, with unresolved D. The ends were cut back, 3 bases at V and 7 bases at J, with 8 bases in the middle. The CDR3 is made up of 12 amino acids. Looked up from germline, CDR1 is LGHNA and CDR2 is YNFKEQ.

This clone showed up just a few times. This sequence joins TRBV11-3 and TRBJ1-1; possibly TRBD1 for D (5 bases). Trimming removed 4 bases at V and 4 bases at J, with 19 bases between. The CDR3 spans 16 residues. Per germline, CDR1 SGHNT and CDR2 YENEEA. The CDR3, as DNA: TGTGCCAGCAGCTCCTTCCAGGGTGTCGGGAGCACTGAAGCTTTCTTT. Translated: CASSSFQGVGSTEAFF.

This clone was found once. This rearrangement joins TRBV19 to TRBJ1-6, with TRBD1 as a possible D gene (5 bases). Germline lookup yields CDR1 LNHDA and CDR2 SQIVND (reference sequence). With 5 bases removed from V and 10 bases from J, the gap between germline ends came to 21 bases. This CDR3 has 16 residues. The CDR3: CASSQGEAGTRSPLHF. CDR3 nucleotides: TGTGCCAGTAGTCAAGGGGAGGCAGGGACGCGGTCACCCCTCCACTTT.

This chain uses TRBV6-1 with TRBJ2-3; 10 bases are shared with TRBD1. CDR1 and CDR2 (germline): MNHNS, SASEGT. The CDR3 extends over 14 amino acids. V was pared by 6 bases and J by 5 bases, with 5 bases of the junction left unmatched. The CDR3 nucleotides read TGTGCCAGCAGGGGGACAGGGGTTGGAGATACGCAGTATTTT. Protein: CASRGTGVGDTQYF.

The CDR3 region has the DNA TGTGCCAGCAGTTTATATCGCCACGAGAACACTGAAGCTTTCTTT. Its translation is CASSLYRHENTEAFF. The V call is TRBV28, the J call TRBJ1-1; D is ambiguous. CDR1 is MDHEN and CDR2 is SYDVKM in the germline V gene. The CDR3 spans 15 residues. V was clipped by 1 base and J by 1 base, with 10 bases between them. The variable domain in full, completed from reference TRBV28 and TRBJ1-1, reads DVKVTQSSRYLVKRTGEKVFLECVQDMDHENMFWYRQDPGLGLRLIYFSYDVKMKEKGDIPEGYSVSREKKERFSLILESASTNQTSMYLCASSLYRHENTEAFFGQGTRLTVV.